Shown below are 17 T cell receptor beta chains from a single sample sequenced in a study of T cell changes during pregnancy in multiple sclerosis (dated by TCRdb to the late 2010s). The library was obtained by the immunoSEQ multiplex PCR assay. In its TCRdb copy, this immuneACCESS table keeps in-frame sequences only and misses some clones. Where compared with another copy, unresolved V genes explain less than half of these, and the others have no known cause. The sample table contains around 50,000 clones; only one count was recorded for approximately 90% of them. 0.15% to 0.25% of the sample belongs to the ten largest clones. The input for sequencing was CD4+ T cells from peripheral blood mononuclear cells, taken in the second trimester of pregnancy. The origin of the receptors is a female donor with multiple sclerosis, enrolled in a pregnancy study.

The V call is TRBV19, the J call TRBJ1-5; D is uncertain. The CDR3 totals 16 residues. V lost 3 bases to trimming and J lost 0 bases, with 12 bases between them. Germline lookup yields CDR1 LNHDA and CDR2 SQIVND (reference sequence). The CDR3 is CASSISTGYSNQPQHF. CDR3 bases: TGTGCCAGTAGTATCTCTACGGGTTATAGCAATCAGCCCCAGCATTTT.

The CDR3 loop is CAISEAGRLQYKPQHF. In nucleotides, the CDR3 is TGTGCCATCAGTGAAGCAGGCCGGCTGCAATACAAGCCCCAGCATTTT. The chain joins TRBV10-3 to TRBJ1-5; no reliable D call. V was shortened by 3 bases and J by 8 bases, with 20 bases between the two germline ends. CDR3 length: 16 residues. CDR1 ENHRY and CDR2 SYGVKD come from the germline V gene.

The chain carries TRBV27 and TRBJ1-1; unclear D gene. The CDR3 contains 14 residues. V was shortened by 2 bases and J by 2 bases, with 9 bases between the two germline ends. Germline loops: CDR1 MNHEY, CDR2 SMNVEV (reference sequence). The CDR3 reads CASSLGRVNTEAFF. CDR3 bases: TGTGCCAGCAGTTTAGGGCGCGTAAACACTGAAGCTTTCTTT.

The chain employs TRBV5-5 and TRBJ2-5; 7 bases align to TRBD1. In germline, CDR1 is SGHKS, CDR2 YYEKEE (reference sequence). J was trimmed by 1 base and V by 4 bases; bases with no gene match: 4. The length of the CDR3 is 14 residues. The CDR3 DNA is TGTGCCAGCAGCCTCGGGACAGTCCAAGAGACCCAGTACTTC. Protein: CASSLGTVQETQYF.

The J gene is TRBJ2-5, the V gene TRBV15; 11 bases fit TRBD2. CDR1 is LNHNV and CDR2 is YYDKDF in the germline V gene (reference sequence). The CDR3 totals 20 residues. V trimming: 3 bases; J trimming: 5 bases; junction bases outside the gene matches: 20. The CDR3 here is CATSSAQAGVRLAGRETQYF. Written as DNA, the CDR3 is TGTGCCACCAGCAGCGCCCAAGCAGGAGTTCGACTAGCGGGGAGGGAGACCCAGTACTTC.

The V call is TRBV5-1, the J call TRBJ2-7; 7 positions agree with TRBD1. V shed 0 bases and J 3 bases; nucleotides not matched to a gene: 3. CDR3 length: 14 amino acids. The germline V gene has CDR1 SGHRS and CDR2 YFSETQ. The CDR3 reads CASSLEGDSYEQYF. In nucleotides, the CDR3 is TGCGCCAGCAGCTTGGAGGGGGACAGCTACGAGCAGTACTTC.

This chain links TRBV5-4 with TRBJ1-1; 10 nucleotides agree with TRBD1. CDR3 length: 15 residues. Germline values: CDR1 SGHNT, CDR2 YYREEE (reference sequence). Trimming cost V 4 bases and J 4 bases; bases outside gene matches: 7. This CDR3 is CASSTGQGLGTEAFF. Here the CDR3 DNA reads TGTGCCAGCAGCACGGGACAGGGGTTGGGCACTGAAGCTTTCTTT. Variable domain in full (rest from reference TRBV5-4 and TRBJ1-1): ETGVTQSPTHLIKTRGQQVTLRCSSQSGHNTVSWYQQALGQGPQFIFQYYREEENGRGNFPPRFSGLQFPNYSSELNVNALELDDSALYLCASSTGQGLGTEAFFGQGTRLTVV.

This clone was seen a single time. This chain uses TRBV5-1 with TRBJ2-1; 7 bases agree with TRBD1. V trimming: 0 bases; J trimming: 5 bases; junction bases outside the gene matches: 2. The germline CDR1 and CDR2 sequences are SGHRS and YFSETQ. CDR3 length equals 14 residues. The DNA for the CDR3 is TGCGCCAGCAGCTTGGGGGACAGCAACAATGAGCAGTTCTTC. Its protein is CASSLGDSNNEQFF.

This clone has just one count. The V call is TRBV19, the J call TRBJ1-3, with D hard to call. The CDR3 contains 14 residues. Per germline, CDR1 LNHDA and CDR2 SQIVND (reference sequence). Trimming left V 7 bases short and J 0 bases short, with 10 bases between. The chain's CDR3 is CASTSGYSGNTIYF. The CDR3 DNA sequence: TGTGCCAGTACCTCGGGGTACTCTGGAAACACCATATATTTT.

The V call is TRBV7-2, the J call TRBJ2-7, with TRBD1 matching over 10 bases. J was trimmed by 2 bases and V by 8 bases; bases with no gene match: 15. Germline loops: CDR1 SGHTA, CDR2 FQGNSA. CDR3 length: 17 residues. CDR3: CASARGLPGQGTYEQYF. For the CDR3, the DNA is TGTGCCAGCGCTCGGGGATTACCGGGACAGGGGACCTACGAGCAGTACTTC.

The chain joins TRBV2 to TRBJ1-5; D remains ambiguous. The CDR3 totals 14 residues. Trimming took off 2 bases at V and 7 bases at J, with 12 bases between the two ends. Germline CDR1 and CDR2: SNHLY and FYNNEI. The CDR3 DNA follows: TGTGCCAGCAGTGAATTAGTTGGCGGACAGCCCCAGCATTTT. Its translation: CASSELVGGQPQHF. The entire variable domain, with the rest obtained from reference TRBV2 and TRBJ1-5, is as follows: EPEVTQTPSHQVTQMGQEVILRCVPISNHLYFYWYRQILGQKVEFLVSFYNNEISEKSEIFDDQFSVERPDGSNFTLKIRSTKLEDSAMYFCASSELVGGQPQHFGDGTRLSIL.

V and J are TRBV28 and TRBJ2-5, with D maybe TRBD1 (5 bases). The ends were cut back, 7 bases at V and 2 bases at J, with 14 bases in the middle. Per germline, CDR1 MDHEN and CDR2 SYDVKM. The CDR3 is made up of 14 amino acids. CDR3 in amino acids: CASNGEGVQETQYF. The CDR3 nucleotides read TGTGCCAGCAATGGGGAAGGGGTGCAAGAGACCCAGTACTTC.

The chain employs TRBV6-5 and TRBJ2-1; 10 bases are shared with TRBD1. CDR1 and CDR2 (germline): MNHEY, SVGAGI. The CDR3 is 15 residues long. V dropped 5 bases and J dropped 5; count of bases not matched to a gene: 6. This CDR3 reads CASSPRTGGNNEQFF. In DNA form, the CDR3 reads TGTGCCAGCAGTCCTCGGACAGGGGGAAACAATGAGCAGTTCTTC.

This chain joins TRBV19 and TRBJ2-4; TRBD1 agrees at 7 bases. The germline CDR1 and CDR2 sequences are LNHDA and SQIVND (reference sequence). V lost 4 bases to trimming and J lost 5 bases; unmatched junction nucleotides: 2. CDR3 length: 13 residues. The chain's CDR3 is CASSRGQQNIQYF. Here the CDR3 DNA reads TGTGCCAGTAGTAGGGGACAGCAAAACATTCAGTACTTC.

This clone was recorded a few times. Other nucleotide sequences from this sample produce the same CDR3. The chain recombines TRBV30 with TRBJ1-2; D unclear. Germline V gene data show CDR1 as GTSNPN and CDR2 as SVGIG (reference sequence). V lost 0 bases, J lost 1 base, and 15 bases lay in between. This CDR3 has 16 amino acids. The CDR3 is CAWSVRRHKVNYGYTF. The CDR3 DNA reads as TGTGCCTGGAGTGTACGGCGGCACAAAGTTAACTATGGCTACACCTTC.

This chain joins TRBV6-1 and TRBJ2-1; possible D gene TRBD1, 5 bases. CDR1 and CDR2 from the germline V gene are MNHNS and SASEGT. V was pared by 6 bases and J by 7 bases, with 7 bases between. The CDR3 spans 11 residues. CDR3 bases: TGTGCCAGCAGAGGGGATAATGAGCAGTTCTTC. This encodes CASRGDNEQFF.

The CDR3 spells CASSEQGAIGQPQHF. The CDR3, as DNA: TGTGCCAGCTCAGAACAGGGGGCAATTGGGCAGCCCCAGCATTTT. The J gene is TRBJ1-5, the V gene TRBV18; 9 positions agree with TRBD1. The CDR3 has 15 amino acids. Per the germline V gene, CDR1 is KGHSH and CDR2 is LQKENI. V shed 5 bases and J 7 bases; nucleotides not matched to a gene: 9.